The 21 T cell receptor beta chains in this list originate from one sample, sequenced in a study of T cells in Graves' hyperthyroidism and ophthalmopathy. Using RNA transcripts as the source, TCR beta CDR3 regions were amplified. A first-round RT-PCR of the TCR CDR3 used the HTBI primer set. MiXCR, run by TCRdb on the multiplex PCR reads, gives a single entry per CDR3 protein. The sample shows about 52,000 distinct CDR3 sequences, roughly 50% of them seen only once. The source material was blood. These receptors all come from a woman aged 45-65 years with Graves' ophthalmopathy.

A word on this clonotype: At one end, the junction sequence differs from germline, possibly due to a read error. This chain uses TRBV5-1 with TRBJ2-3; D is undetermined. Looked up from germline, CDR1 is SGHRS and CDR2 is YFSETQ. This CDR3 region has 17 residues. Here the CDR3 reads CASRLGGSVPSTDTQYF. The CDR3 nucleotides are TGCGCCAGCCGCTTGGGTGGATCGGTGCCTAGCACAGATACGCAGTATTTT. The variable domain in full, completed from reference TRBV5-1 and TRBJ2-3, reads KAGVTQTPRYLIKTRGQQVTLSCSPISGHRSVSWYQQTPGQGLQFLFEYFSETQRNKGNFPGRFSGRQFSNSRSEMNVSTLELGDSALYLCASRLGGSVPSTDTQYFGPGTRLTVL.

This clonotype was counted at least ten times. In DNA form, the CDR3 reads TGTGCCAGCAGTGACCGGAGGGCGGGAGGGCCCAATGAGCAGTTCTTC. Its translation: CASSDRRAGGPNEQFF. The V and J genes are TRBV6-2 or TRBV6-3 and TRBJ2-1; 9 nucleotides align to TRBD2. Germline loops: CDR1 MNHEY, CDR2 SVGEGT. The CDR3 has 16 residues. Trimming cost V 5 bases and J 6 bases; bases outside gene matches: 11.

V and J are TRBV12-3 or TRBV12-4 and TRBJ2-7; D may be TRBD1 or TRBD2 (6 bases each). The CDR3 is 20 residues long. Trimming took 6 bases from V and 2 from J, leaving 32 bases between them. CDR3 nucleotides: TGTGCCAGCAGCTCGTTTCCAGGGACGGTGAGGGGGGCGGGCCCCTACGAGCAGTACTTC. It encodes CASSSFPGTVRGAGPYEQYF.

Many counts were recorded for this clonotype. The CDR3 carries no conserved terminal phenylalanine or tryptophan, so it likely arises from a read error. The chain joins TRBV20-1 to TRBJ2-7, with 8 bases matching TRBD2. The V gene end was trimmed by 0 bases and the J gene end by 7 bases; junction bases not matched to a gene: 17. Germline CDR1 DFQATT, CDR2 SNEGSKA (reference sequence). This CDR3 spans 17 amino acids. The CDR3 coding sequence is TGCAGTGCTAGAGATGCCTATAATCCGGGAGGGCCGGGGGAGCAGTACCTC. Its protein product is CSARDAYNPGGPGEQYL.

Concerning this clonotype: This clone may be a read error of a much larger clone one base away. The chain carries TRBV6-5 and TRBJ1-4; 7 bases line up with TRBD1. CDR1 is MNHEY and CDR2 is SVGAGI in the germline V gene. This CDR3 spans 17 amino acids. V trimming: 3 bases; J trimming: 7 bases; junction bases outside the gene matches: 14. This CDR3 is CASSYAGKGGSGEKLFF. The CDR3 bases are TGTGCCAGCAGTTATGCGGGGAAAGGGGGCTCGGGTGAAAAACTGTTTTTT.

The chain uses TRBV19 and TRBJ1-4; TRBD1 agrees at 11 bases. Germline V gene data show CDR1 as LNHDA and CDR2 as SQIVND (reference sequence). V lost 4 bases, J lost 8 bases, and 6 bases stayed unmatched. This CDR3 is built from 15 residues. Here the CDR3 reads CASSTLWTGGEKLFF. The CDR3 DNA reads TGTGCCAGTAGTACCCTCTGGACAGGGGGCGAAAAACTGTTTTTT.

The chain is built from TRBV10-1 and TRBJ2-7; the match to TRBD2 covers 8 bases. J lost 4 bases, V lost 3 bases, and 5 bases had no gene match. Germline lookup yields CDR1 WNHNN and CDR2 SYGVQD (reference sequence). This CDR3 region has 14 residues. The DNA for the CDR3 is TGCGCCAGCAGTGAATCCAGCGGGAGATACGAGCAGTACTTC. This sequence encodes CASSESSGRYEQYF.

The chain is built from TRBV7-2 and TRBJ2-1; 8 positions agree with TRBD2. Losses at the gene ends were 1 base for V and 9 bases for J; bases not matched to a gene: 8. The CDR3 has 15 amino acids. Germline lookup yields CDR1 SGHTA and CDR2 FQGNSA. The CDR3 loop reads CASSLVSGATGEQFF. The CDR3 DNA follows: TGTGCCAGCAGCTTAGTTAGCGGGGCTACAGGTGAGCAGTTCTTC. Together with reference TRBV7-2 and TRBJ2-1, the CDR3 gives the full variable domain: GAGVSQSPSNKVTEKGKDVELRCDPISGHTALYWYRQSLGQGLEFLIYFQGNSAPDKSGLPSDRFSAERTGGSVSTLTIQRTQQEDSAVYLCASSLVSGATGEQFFGPGTRLTVL.

About this clonotype itself: This likely comes from a read error, as the CDR3 has no conserved phenylalanine or tryptophan at its end. The rearrangement joins TRBV12-3 or TRBV12-4 to TRBJ2-6; TRBD1 aligns across 12 bases. The CDR3 is 18 residues long. Trimming at V came to 4 bases and at J to 3 bases, leaving 7 bases not matched to a gene. The CDR3 sequence: CASSSGTGGASGANVLTD. The DNA of the CDR3 is TGTGCCAGCAGTTCGGGGACAGGGGGCGCGAGTGGGGCCAACGTCCTGACTGAC.

In regard to this clonotype: An end of the junction does not agree with germline; a read error may underlie this. This chain connects TRBV7-8 to TRBJ2-6; TRBD1 might be the D (5 bases). Germline assignment: CDR1 SGHVS and CDR2 FQNEAQ. CDR3 length equals 20 residues. The CDR3 region is CASSLPRGHTISSGASVLTF. DNA for the CDR3: TGTGCCAGCAGCTTACCCCGCGGACATACCATATCCTCTGGGGCCAGCGTCCTGACCTTC.

V usage is TRBV9 and J usage is TRBJ2-3, with 13 bases identical to TRBD2. The length of the CDR3 is 17 residues. Looked up from germline, CDR1 is SGDLS and CDR2 is YYNGEE. Germline trimming cut 4 bases from V and 3 bases from J; bases unmatched to any gene: 8. CDR3 sequence: CASSPRGLAGRTDTQYF. The CDR3 DNA follows: TGTGCCAGCAGCCCCCGGGGACTAGCGGGAAGGACAGATACGCAGTATTTT.

This clonotype showed up many times. V gene TRBV12-3 or TRBV12-4 combines with J gene TRBJ2-7, with TRBD1 identical over 11 bases. J was trimmed by 5 bases and V by 5 bases; bases with no gene match: 8. This CDR3 is built from 15 residues. The CDR3 here is CASSAGQGAGDEQYF. CDR3 coding DNA: TGTGCCAGCAGTGCCGGACAGGGGGCAGGGGACGAGCAGTACTTC.

This clonotype was counted many times. The genes are TRBV20-1 and TRBJ1-3; unclear D gene. CDR3 length: 16 residues. Between the trimmed V and J ends, which lost 2 bases and 6 bases, there was a span of 20 bases. Germline CDR1 and CDR2: DFQATT and SNEGSKA (reference sequence). The CDR3 nucleotides are TGCAGTGCTAGACCCCTTGGATCTGAGTGGGCAAACACCATATATTTT. Residues: CSARPLGSEWANTIYF.

This clonotype showed up many times. J is TRBJ1-4 and V is TRBV6-5; 10 bases map to TRBD1. Germline V gives CDR1 MNHEY, CDR2 SVGAGI. The CDR3 spans 14 residues. The J segment lost 7 bases and the V segment lost 2 bases, leaving 1 base of the junction unmatched. CDR3 in amino acids: CASSYGQGGEKLFF. The CDR3 DNA sequence: TGTGCCAGCAGTTACGGACAGGGGGGTGAAAAACTGTTTTTT.

This clonotype was picked up many times. The chain uses TRBV10-3 and TRBJ2-2, with 9 nucleotides matching TRBD1. Losses at the gene ends were 6 bases for V and 4 bases for J; bases not matched to a gene: 6. Germline V lookup: CDR1 ENHRY, CDR2 SYGVKD. The CDR3 is made up of 15 amino acids. For the CDR3, the DNA is TGTGCCATCAGCCCGGGACAGGGCGGCACCGGGGAGCTGTTTTTT. This sequence encodes CAISPGQGGTGELFF.

The V gene is TRBV28, the J gene TRBJ2-4; D possibly matches TRBD1 or TRBD2 (6 bases each). The germline V gene has CDR1 MDHEN and CDR2 SYDVKM. With 7 bases removed from V and 0 bases from J, the gap between germline ends came to 13 bases. The CDR3 runs 15 residues. As DNA, the CDR3 is TGTGCCAGCACCGATAGGGGGGCAGCCAAAAACATTCAGTACTTC. Its translation is CASTDRGAAKNIQYF. Supplemented by reference TRBV28 and TRBJ2-4, the full variable domain reads DVKVTQSSRYLVKRTGEKVFLECVQDMDHENMFWYRQDPGLGLRLIYFSYDVKMKEKGDIPEGYSVSREKKERFSLILESASTNQTSMYLCASTDRGAAKNIQYFGAGTRLSVL.

The sample holds many counts of this clonotype. This chain connects TRBV7-2 to TRBJ2-1; D may correspond to TRBD1 or TRBD2 (5 bases each). The CDR3 is 14 amino acids. CDR1 SGHTA and CDR2 FQGNSA come from the germline V gene. Deletions cut 6 bases from V and 6 bases from J, with 15 bases between. The CDR3 nucleotides read TGTGCCAGCAGAGGTCGGGACCACCCCAATGAGCAGTTCTTC. Protein product: CASRGRDHPNEQFF.

The gene calls are TRBV5-1 and TRBJ2-1; D possibly matches TRBD1 or TRBD2 (6 bases each). V dropped 2 bases and J dropped 7 bases, with 13 bases sitting between them. The CDR3 is made up of 14 amino acids. Germline values: CDR1 SGHRS, CDR2 YFSETQ. For the CDR3, the DNA is TGCGCCAGCAGCTTAGGGGGGAACACTAATGAGCAGTTCTTC. Protein sequence: CASSLGGNTNEQFF.

About this clonotype: Compared with germline, one end of the junction differs, possibly owing to a read error. J is TRBJ2-7 and V is TRBV7-9; 10 bases align to TRBD1. CDR1 SEHNR and CDR2 FQNEAQ come from the germline V gene (reference sequence). The CDR3 has 15 amino acids. CDR3 residues: CAGSPPGQGSDEQCF. CDR3 coding DNA: TGTGCCGGCAGCCCGCCGGGACAGGGGTCTGATGAGCAGTGCTTC.

This clonotype was seen many times. The chain combines TRBV6-5 with TRBJ2-7, with TRBD1 as a possible D gene (6 bases). Trimming stripped 9 bases from V and 2 bases from J, with 14 bases between. The CDR3 loop spans 13 amino acids. CDR1 is MNHEY and CDR2 is SVGAGI in the germline V gene. In nucleotides, the CDR3 is TGTGCCAGTGGGACACCGGACGCCTACGAGCAGTACTTC. Translation gives CASGTPDAYEQYF.

This chain joins TRBV7-8 and TRBJ2-5; D is possibly TRBD2 (5 bases). Per germline, CDR1 SGHVS and CDR2 FQNEAQ. Trimming took off 7 bases at V and 4 bases at J, with 19 bases between the two ends. The CDR3 loop spans 15 amino acids. CDR3 nucleotides: TGTGCCAGCACCTCCGGGATCGGCGAGGGAGAGACCCAGTACTTC. Translated: CASTSGIGEGETQYF.